This T cell receptor beta chain derives from a study of cytomegalovirus exposure and HLA in healthy donors. Study-wide findings and caveats: Common viral pathogens seemed, in a later analysis, to connect with several of the most significant clusters.

CDR3 length equals 15 residues. CDR1 is KGHSH, CDR2 LQKENI, per germline. Trimming removed 3 bases from V and 7 bases from J, with 13 bases in between. Primers included in the PCR were 60 Vbeta and 13 Jbeta primers. TCRdb's table, derived via immunoSEQ multiplex PCR, lists solely in-frame clones and lacks some. Among 100,000 to 140,000 clones listed, roughly 80% were seen once. This clone came up a few times. The antigen remains unidentified. This sequence originates from a man between 25 and 39 years old in good health and CMV-seronegative. The material sequenced was PBMCs. V usage is TRBV18 and J usage is TRBJ1-6; D perhaps matches TRBD1 (6 bases). The CDR3 protein is CASSPISQGNSPLHF. Here the CDR3 DNA reads TGTGCCAGCTCACCGATCAGCCAGGGGAATTCACCCCTCCACTTT.